Here is one T cell receptor beta chain with its context. The data were taken from a study of blood T cell repertoires in COVID-19. Study background: Researchers got acute and convalescent COVID-19 samples from the United States, Italy and Spain.

CDR3 length: 14 amino acids. V was clipped by 8 bases and J by 5 bases; unmatched bases: 8. Germline-derived CDR1 and CDR2 are LNHDA and SQIVND (reference sequence). Some clones are missing from TCRdb's copy, which holds only in-frame ones; the method was immunoSEQ multiplex PCR. Of 85,000 or so clones listed, 81% were seen once; the top ten hold around 40%. The sequenced sample consisted of peripheral blood. This TCR came from a man older than 75 with acute or convalescent COVID-19. The chain uses TRBV19 and TRBJ1-4; 7 bases match TRBD1. CDR3 in DNA: TGTGCCAGTGTCCTGACAGGGTCAAATGAAAAACTGTTTTTT. This sequence encodes CASVLTGSNEKLFF.